A selection of T cell receptor beta chains follows, all from one sample in a study of shared clonotypes between healthy human individuals. Generated by immunoSEQ multiplex PCR, the TCRdb table keeps only in-frame clones and is missing some. The sample lists about 2 million clones, approximately 94% seen once, with around 1% in the top ten. What was sequenced was naive CD8+ T cells sorted from blood. The receptors were sampled from a man younger than 30 in good health. Both conserved end residues are part of each CDR3. Fields, in order: V gene, CDR3 protein.

TRBV9 CASSGDKNEQFF
TRBV27 CASSSGTGFQPQHF
TRBV5-1 CASSGQNTEAFF
TRBV30 CAWSLGSGNTIYF
TRBV27 CASSHQTLGELFF
TRBV7-2 CASSLGLTSGKVEQYF
TRBV28 CASSPPTGGSAGANVLTF
TRBV7-7 CASSLLAGGRDEQFF
TRBV7-2 CASSLGGPNQPQHF
TRBV10-3 CAISGVGTKENYEQYF
TRBV5-1 CASSKTSVDEQFF
TRBV7-2 CASSTTPGLAGAGYNEQFF
TRBV4-3 CASSYRLATTDTQYF
TRBV6-5 CASTPGGEDTEAFF
TRBV18 CASSLSYRVDNSPLHF
TRBV7-8 CASSPHINQPQHF
TRBV12-5 CASGLGLAGGDTQYF
TRBV7-8 CASTTGTTNTGELFF
TRBV7-6 CASSLASDSTDTQYF
TRBV4-1 CASSQGTYGYTF
TRBV7-9 CASSFGDNMNTEAFF
TRBV4-1 CASSLRDKSYEQYF
TRBV5-4 CASSVGTGDRELFF
TRBV27 CASSPTQDYQETQYF
TRBV7-9 CASSHDTYEQYF
TRBV13 CASSPGPSYNEQFF
TRBV9 CASSVEGANTEAFF
TRBV6-5 CASSSPGGVFDTQYF
TRBV25-1 CASSEYVHPYEQYF
TRBV9 CASSGTGTRDRDTGELFF
TRBV6-5 CASSYGPRDRADTQYF
TRBV19 CASSIAGQGDYEQYF
TRBV19 CASSGRDPRPDTQYF
TRBV6-1 CASSEGVSGFHEQYF
TRBV2 CASSEGTVAIQPQHF
TRBV15 CATSRGGTTSSYEQYF
TRBV19 CASSIGQSNTEAFF
TRBV7-9 CASSLVSEETQYF
TRBV2 CASSETSGGNSYEQYF
TRBV14 CASSQVGGAGKVYNEQFF
TRBV5-1 CASSWVPDRTNTEAFF
TRBV11-2 CASSLDGRRGAFYEQYF
TRBV5-6 CASSLESGELFF
TRBV2 CASNKQETQYF
TRBV27 CASSLIGGSYGYTF
TRBV6-1 CASSGTGVGQPQHF
TRBV23-1 CASSHSSGTEYSGANVLTF
TRBV4-3 CASSQEGQGAEAFF
TRBV5-1 CASSFGQGRYEQYF
TRBV6-6 CASSYSNAETQYF
TRBV7-9 CASSLTSGSKDEQYF
TRBV7-9 CASSPSKGQIETQYF
TRBV6-5 CASSLLAGGTYEQYF
TRBV4-1 CASSQVVQATFEQYF
TRBV2 CASRVSGGGTDTQYF
TRBV5-4 CASSLERDIHQYF
TRBV21-1 CASSNAGTGPYEQYF
TRBV5-6 CASTLSPLSYEQYF
TRBV7-8 CASSSLTGYSYEQYF
TRBV28 CATSNPNVTFRGANTEAFF